A selection of T cell receptor beta chains follows, all from one sample in a study of shared T cell receptors in the human thymus. The data were produced by immunoSEQ multiplex PCR, yet TCRdb's version contains in-frame clones alone and is incomplete. The sample holds hundreds of thousands of clones; 80% to 90% are singletons and the top ten take 0.0094%. The sample was also linked to a second study, of human thymus T cells.

Sequenced input: thymocytes. These receptors were obtained from a boy under three years old with a congenital heart defect. CDR3s include the opening cysteine and the closing phenylalanine or tryptophan.

V	J	CDR3
TRBV30	TRBJ2-3	CAWSVNRGQGDTQYF
TRBV7-8	TRBJ1-3	CASGWGRSGNTIYF
TRBV25-1	TRBJ2-2	CASRAQGRSYTGELFF
TRBV19	TRBJ1-6	CASSMGTGYNSPLHF
TRBV6-1	TRBJ2-7	CASSDPGTRLWEQYF
TRBV11-2	TRBJ2-1	CASSIGQDRYNEQFF
TRBV15	TRBJ1-2	CATSRDEGRKANYGYTF
TRBV25-1	TRBJ1-2	CASSEQGGYYGYTF
TRBV6-1	TRBJ2-5	CASSDTASGGGYQETQYF
TRBV4-3	TRBJ2-4	CASSRMSTGKDNHKNIQYF
TRBV6-7	-	CASSRGTSGSTYEQYF
TRBV30	TRBJ1-2	CACRPWGGDNYGYTF
TRBV4-3	TRBJ2-2	CASSRRVKGGELFF
TRBV4-1	TRBJ2-5	CASSQERIANQETQYF
TRBV6-5	TRBJ2-7	CASSYSSGASYEQYF
TRBV27	TRBJ2-2	CATNSGRAPTGELFF
TRBV5-6	TRBJ2-2	CASSLYPGELFF
TRBV7-2	TRBJ2-7	CASSLEAGFNYEQYF
TRBV6-5	TRBJ2-3	CASSSPRKTSTDTQYF
TRBV7-6	TRBJ1-5	CASSPSYSNQPQHF
TRBV28	TRBJ2-1	CASSSSGGAYEQFF
TRBV29-1	TRBJ1-1	CSVRWNTEAFF
TRBV10-3	TRBJ2-3	CAISVGGGTDTQYF
TRBV6-1	TRBJ1-2	CASLTAWTVNYGYTF
TRBV28	TRBJ2-1	CASRGTSGRRSNEQFF
TRBV6-1	TRBJ2-2	CASRSGTGNTGELFF
TRBV5-6	TRBJ1-2	CASTCRQVSEGYTF
TRBV7-2	TRBJ1-2	CASSPGSGTGGDGYTF
TRBV6-5	TRBJ1-2	CASSNPGTYNYGYTF
TRBV18	TRBJ2-1	CASSPGSCEQFF
TRBV27	TRBJ2-7	CASSLSWTDNTRGTGYDEQYF
TRBV5-1	TRBJ2-5	CASSYGTPGETQYF
TRBV19	TRBJ2-4	CASSSGRELNIQYF
TRBV28	TRBJ1-4	CASSKVADTPEKLFF
TRBV28	TRBJ1-2	CATGDYYGYTF
TRBV6-5	TRBJ2-7	CASRTMEGLTCEQYF
TRBV5-1	TRBJ1-2	CASSLVAKVYGYTF
TRBV7-9	TRBJ2-5	CASSSQGAKVETQYF
TRBV28	TRBJ1-1	CASSLLDSQAFF
TRBV2	TRBJ2-3	CASLGGTSTDTQYF
TRBV27	TRBJ1-1	CASSPGHRNTEAFF
TRBV5-1	TRBJ2-4	CASSLGALGWGDIQYF
TRBV6-1	TRBJ1-1	CASTSNTEAFF
TRBV6-1	TRBJ1-2	CASSVLPQQRGYTF
TRBV29-1	TRBJ2-7	CSVAADYEQYF
TRBV27	TRBJ1-1	CASSLPGNTEAFF
TRBV6-4	TRBJ1-1	CASRSHRNTEAFF
TRBV28	TRBJ2-7	CASSPIPLAEVYEQYF
TRBV4-1	TRBJ2-3	CASSQEYPLAGGSDTQYF
TRBV18	TRBJ2-7	CASSPQAGGKSYEQYF
TRBV5-1	TRBJ1-2	CASSPPAGGVGYGYTF
TRBV5-1	TRBJ2-5	CASSLGQEVETQYF
TRBV19	TRBJ2-5	CASSIDSGGARDTQYF